The 2 T cell receptor beta chains below were found in one sample sequenced in a study of blood T cells in healthy people across ages. Using a J-beta primer mix together with a sample-barcoded 5' primer, a second PCR was run for roughly 7 to 12 cycles. From the 5' RACE reads, TCRdb called clonotypes with MiXCR, one entry per CDR3 protein. Here the sample spans 1.5 million to 2 million distinct CDR3 sequences, 39% being singletons. Sequences were obtained from blood. The receptors were sampled from a human donor in good health.

V is TRBV12-3 or TRBV12-4 and J is TRBJ1-1; the D is unclear. The CDR3 covers 15 residues. Trimming pared 4 bases from V and 8 bases from J, leaving 20 bases between. CDR3 loop: CASSSPTETSIEAFF. In DNA, the CDR3 is TGTGCCAGCAGTTCACCGACCGAAACGTCTATCGAAGCTTTCTTT.

The chain carries TRBV25-1 and TRBJ1-2, with D maybe TRBD1 (6 bases). The CDR3 contains 12 residues. The germline V gene encodes CDR1 MGHDK and CDR2 SYGVNS. V was cut by 4 bases and J by 6 bases, with 9 bases left in between. CDR3 residues: CASSGGGHGYTF. CDR3 bases: TGTGCCAGCAGTGGGGGGGGGCATGGCTACACCTTC.